This is a list of T cell receptor beta chains from one sample in a study of early stage breast cancer tumors. Profiling relied on immunoSEQ multiplex PCR, and the TCRdb table lists in-frame clones only, not all of them. The sample records about 19,000 clones, around 80% being singletons. Sequenced: blood. All receptors derive from a person between 65 and 79 years old with breast cancer. The conserved cysteine and the conserved F or W are not part of the CDR3 here. Fields, in order: J gene, V gene, CDR3 protein.

>TRBJ2-5|TRBV5-8
ATQGARQETQY
>TRBJ2-1|TRBV29-1
SVYKRGEGGYNEQF
>TRBJ2-1|TRBV5-3
ARSLGTSGGACYSEQF
>TRBJ2-6|TRBV19
ASSDTGRGAFGANVLT
>TRBJ1-6|TRBV7-6
ASSLGEASPLH
>TRBJ1-1|TRBV5-4
ASSSETGRTEAF
>TRBJ1-6|TRBV5-1
ASSSGDNSPLH
>TRBJ2-7|TRBV4-2
ASSLTSGGVTYEQY
>TRBJ1-1|TRBV27
ASSRDRENTEAF
>TRBJ2-3|TRBV19
ASRLAGGTDTQY
>TRBJ1-2|TRBV27
ASSSTPGIFTRYGYT
>TRBJ1-5|TRBV6-6
ASSLAEGQRNQPQH
>TRBJ1-2|TRBV6-1
ASIPGQGANYGYT
>TRBJ1-2|TRBV30
AWSRGAGYT
>TRBJ1-2|TRBV27
ASSPGQGRRNYGYT
>TRBJ2-1|TRBV5-1
ASTPIGGGSYNEQF
>TRBJ2-7|TRBV2
ASSDFGRLGDEQY
>TRBJ2-7|TRBV9
ASSSTPYEQY
>TRBJ2-7|TRBV5-6
ASSRRDILSYEQY
>TRBJ2-5|TRBV9
ASSPHGTDQETQY
>TRBJ2-3|TRBV11-3
ASSLGEGADTDTQY
>TRBJ1-2|TRBV10-3
AIRTGQTSNYGYT
>TRBJ2-7|TRBV2
ASTGGLAGVRSYEQY
>TRBJ1-2|TRBV6-4
ASSDPDLRGYT
>TRBJ2-7|TRBV30
AWLRPGQGAREQY
>TRBJ1-4|TRBV11-2
ASSLRGEGEKLF
>TRBJ1-2|TRBV9
ASSAQGNVFDGYT
>TRBJ1-2|TRBV30
AWSGGGSGGYT
>TRBJ2-3|TRBV19
ASSTVLPSGGPSDTQY
>TRBJ1-6|TRBV7-8
ASSLSRPGTGVSPLH
>TRBJ2-5|TRBV18
ASFFSGQGQETQY
>TRBJ1-1|TRBV6-5
ASSYMSRAEAF
>TRBJ2-3|TRBV11-2
ASSYLAGGPTDTQY
>TRBJ2-7|TRBV7-6
ASSLARGGYYEQY
>TRBJ1-1|TRBV18
ASSPVGANTEAF
>TRBJ1-5|TRBV9
ASSVNPAGQPQH
>TRBJ2-2|TRBV11-2
ASSRRGNTGELF
>TRBJ2-7|TRBV5-5
ASSLGGSYSYEQY
>TRBJ1-3|TRBV7-2
ASSLRESGNTIY
>TRBJ1-3|TRBV4-3
ASSPLGGGSSGNTIY
>TRBJ2-5|TRBV5-8
ASSLADRLGETQY
>TRBJ1-5|TRBV6-1
ASSGGTGNQPQH
>TRBJ1-1|TRBV21-1
ASGQNTEAF
>TRBJ2-3|TRBV30
AWRTGLAGTDTQY
>TRBJ1-2|TRBV28
ASSSLYGYT
>TRBJ2-7|TRBV28
ASRKRGNYEQY
>TRBJ2-7|TRBV21-1
ASSGTGTEDYEQY
>TRBJ1-4|TRBV5-4
ASSQTGGGEKLF
>TRBJ2-5|TRBV2
ASSTTRSGETQY
>TRBJ1-2|TRBV6-1
ASSEVGTVYISSYT
>TRBJ2-1|TRBV7-2
ASSRGGEQF
>TRBJ2-3|TRBV5-1
ASRLLAGDTDTQY
>TRBJ2-7|TRBV19
ASSPGTGGSSYEQY
>TRBJ1-3|TRBV5-1
ASRDTLSGNTIY
>TRBJ2-5|TRBV6-6
ASSQGALGKTQY
>TRBJ1-2|TRBV28
ATRGGRSNYGYT
>TRBJ1-1|TRBV5-1
ASSLGVRGVTEAF
>TRBJ1-1|TRBV12-5
ASVLRTGRPEAF
>TRBJ1-2|TRBV9
ASSAGGGNYGYT